A selection of T cell receptor beta chains follows, all from one sample in a study of vaccination and CD4 T cells after COVID-19. Antigens of these TCRs are unknown. TCRdb recomputed calls from the PCR reads with MiXCR, one row per CDR3 protein. The sample shows 10,000 to 15,000 distinct CDR3 sequences, roughly 60% of them seen only once. Specimen: CD4+ T cells from blood, cultured in vitro. These receptors came from a human donor who had recovered from COVID-19. CDR3s include the opening cysteine and the closing phenylalanine or tryptophan. D genes are given only for firm matches. Clone size is shown for a subset of rows, as once, few, many or a class of expanded clone.

size	D	J	V	CDR3	DNA
.	TRBD2	TRBJ2-7	TRBV2	CASSRVAGAPEQYF	TGTGCCAGCAGTCGAGTAGCGGGAGCTCCCGAGCAGTACTTC
.	.	TRBJ1-5	TRBV12-3/TRBV12-4	CASSNLGQPQHF	TGTGCCAGCAGTAATCTAGGTCAGCCCCAGCATTTT
.	TRBD1	TRBJ1-2	TRBV5-4	CASSLFRGQGNRGYTF	TGTGCCAGCAGCTTGTTTCGTGGACAGGGTAATCGTGGCTACACCTTC
few	.	TRBJ1-4	TRBV20-1	CSARDPRGEDEKLFF	TGCAGTGCTAGAGATCCGAGAGGAGAGGATGAAAAACTGTTTTTT
.	.	TRBJ1-4	TRBV20-1	CSAHKWGQGWEKLFF	TGCAGTGCCCACAAGTGGGGCCAGGGTTGGGAAAAACTGTTTTTT
.	TRBD1	TRBJ1-2	TRBV7-2	CASSPDRGLGYTF	TGTGCCAGCAGCCCAGACAGGGGGCTCGGCTACACCTTC
large	.	TRBJ1-1	TRBV12-3/TRBV12-4	CASSLPLTGNTEAFF	TGTGCCAGCAGTTTGCCCTTAACAGGGAACACTGAAGCTTTCTTT
.	.	TRBJ1-5	TRBV21-1	CASLPRVFGQPQHF	TGTGCCAGCCTCCCCAGGGTATTCGGCCAGCCCCAGCATTTT
.	TRBD1	TRBJ2-7	TRBV7-2	CASSFRGWYEQYF	TGTGCCAGCAGCTTCAGGGGGTGGTACGAGCAGTACTTC
.	.	TRBJ1-2	TRBV6-4	CASRGGGGYTF	TGTGCCAGCAGAGGGGGGGGAGGCTACACCTTC
.	.	TRBJ1-5	TRBV5-6	CASSFWGGNQPQHF	TGTGCCAGCAGCTTCTGGGGGGGCAATCAGCCCCAGCATTTT
once	.	TRBJ2-3	TRBV7-6	CASSLSALTDTQYF	TGTGCCAGCAGCTTATCGGCCCTAACAGATACGCAGTATTTT
medium-sized	.	TRBJ1-2	TRBV6-5	CASSYRGTNYGYTF	TGTGCCAGCAGTTACAGGGGTACTAACTATGGCTACACCTTC
.	.	TRBJ2-6	TRBV7-9	CASSPEGVSGANVLTF	TGTGCCAGCAGCCCCGAGGGGGTTTCAGGGGCCAACGTCCTGACTTTC
.	.	TRBJ2-2	TRBV5-1	CASRREPNTGELFF	TGCGCCAGCAGACGGGAACCGAACACCGGGGAGCTGTTTTTT
once	.	TRBJ1-1	TRBV7-3	CASSSGTYTEAFF	TGTGCCAGCAGCTCAGGGACCTACACTGAAGCTTTCTTT